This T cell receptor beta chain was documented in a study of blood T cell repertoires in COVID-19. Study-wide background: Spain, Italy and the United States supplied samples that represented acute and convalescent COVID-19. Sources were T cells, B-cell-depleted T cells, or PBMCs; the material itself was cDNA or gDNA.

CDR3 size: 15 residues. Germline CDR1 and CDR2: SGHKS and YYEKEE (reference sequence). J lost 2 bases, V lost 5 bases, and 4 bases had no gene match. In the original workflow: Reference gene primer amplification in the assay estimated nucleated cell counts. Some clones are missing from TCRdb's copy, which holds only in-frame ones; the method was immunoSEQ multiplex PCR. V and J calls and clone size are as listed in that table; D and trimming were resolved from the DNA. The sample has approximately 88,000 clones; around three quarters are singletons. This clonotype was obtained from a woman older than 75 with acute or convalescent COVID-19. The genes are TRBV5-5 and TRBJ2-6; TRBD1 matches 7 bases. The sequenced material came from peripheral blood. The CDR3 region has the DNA TGTGCCAGCAGTTTTCAGGGGGCTGGGGCCAACGTCCTGACTTTC. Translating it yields CASSFQGAGANVLTF.